This T cell receptor (beta chain) came from a study of T cell changes during pregnancy in multiple sclerosis. Generated by immunoSEQ multiplex PCR, the TCRdb table keeps only in-frame clones and is missing some. The profile shows around 35,000 clones, approximately 90% of them singletons. The germline CDR1 and CDR2 sequences are SGHTA and FQGNSA. V dropped 6 bases and J dropped 7 bases, with 25 bases sitting between them. The CDR3 has 17 amino acids. J is TRBJ2-1 and V is TRBV7-2, with D possibly being TRBD2 (5 bases). The specimen comprised CD8+ T cells from peripheral blood mononuclear cells, sampled in the first trimester of pregnancy. This sequence was found in a female donor with multiple sclerosis, enrolled in a pregnancy study. CDR3 nucleotide sequence: TGTGCCAGCAGTTCAAGGGAGTACGGGATTGGTTGGAATGAGCAGTTCTTC. It is translated as CASSSREYGIGWNEQFF. The full variable domain, rest sourced from reference TRBV7-2 and TRBJ2-1, is GAGVSQSPSNKVTEKGKDVELRCDPISGHTALYWYRQSLGQGLEFLIYFQGNSAPDKSGLPSDRFSAERTGGSVSTLTIQRTQQEDSAVYLCASSSREYGIGWNEQFFGPGTRLTVL.